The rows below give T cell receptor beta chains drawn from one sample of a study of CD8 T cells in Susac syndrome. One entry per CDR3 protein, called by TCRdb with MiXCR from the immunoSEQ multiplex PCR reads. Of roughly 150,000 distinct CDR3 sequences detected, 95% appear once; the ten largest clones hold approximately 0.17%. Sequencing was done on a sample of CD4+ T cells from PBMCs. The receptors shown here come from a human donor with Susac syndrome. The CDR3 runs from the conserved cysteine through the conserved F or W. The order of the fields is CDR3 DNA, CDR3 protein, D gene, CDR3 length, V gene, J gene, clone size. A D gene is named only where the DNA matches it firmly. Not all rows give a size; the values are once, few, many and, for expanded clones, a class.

CDR3nt: TGTGCCACCAGTGATACGACAGGGGGGGCCTATGAGCAGTTCTTC
CDR3aa: CATSDTTGGAYEQFF
d_gene: TRBD1
len: 15
v_gene: TRBV24-1
j_gene: TRBJ2-1
abundance: -

CDR3nt: TGTGCCAGCAGTTTCCCAGACAGGGGATTCTACGAGCAGTACTTC
CDR3aa: CASSFPDRGFYEQYF
d_gene: TRBD1
len: 15
v_gene: TRBV12-3/TRBV12-4
j_gene: TRBJ2-7
abundance: once

CDR3nt: TGTGCCAGCAGCTTGGACACTCAGCTCCACTTT
CDR3aa: CASSLDTQLHF
d_gene: -
len: 11
v_gene: TRBV11-2
j_gene: TRBJ1-6
abundance: -

CDR3nt: TGTGCCACCGGGACAGGGGGCGCAGATACGCAGTATTTT
CDR3aa: CATGTGGADTQYF
d_gene: TRBD1
len: 13
v_gene: TRBV10-3
j_gene: TRBJ2-3
abundance: -

CDR3nt: TGCGCCAGCAGCCAAGATTACTCCTACAATGAGCAGTTCTTC
CDR3aa: CASSQDYSYNEQFF
d_gene: -
len: 14
v_gene: TRBV4-1
j_gene: TRBJ2-1
abundance: -

CDR3nt: TGTGCCAGCCGGGGGTGGGGCTCAAGCTCCTACAATGAGCAGTTCTTC
CDR3aa: CASRGWGSSSYNEQFF
d_gene: -
len: 16
v_gene: TRBV5-4
j_gene: TRBJ2-1
abundance: -

CDR3nt: TGCAGTGCTGGGGCTAACAAAAACATTCAGTACTTC
CDR3aa: CSAGANKNIQYF
d_gene: -
len: 12
v_gene: TRBV20-1
j_gene: TRBJ2-4
abundance: -

CDR3nt: TGTGCCACCAGTGACCCATCCGGGACAGGGACCAACTACAATGAGCAGTTCTTC
CDR3aa: CATSDPSGTGTNYNEQFF
d_gene: TRBD1
len: 18
v_gene: TRBV24-1
j_gene: TRBJ2-1
abundance: -

CDR3nt: TGTGCCAGCAGCCCCCAGACAGGGCGGGGGAATAATGAGCAGTTCTTC
CDR3aa: CASSPQTGRGNNEQFF
d_gene: -
len: 16
v_gene: TRBV5-4
j_gene: TRBJ2-1
abundance: -

CDR3nt: TGTGCCAGCACCGGTAGGCGGGACACTGAAGCTTTCTTT
CDR3aa: CASTGRRDTEAFF
d_gene: -
len: 13
v_gene: TRBV2
j_gene: TRBJ1-1
abundance: once

CDR3nt: TGCAGTGCTCCCGGAGGAGGGATGAACACTGAAGCTTTCTTT
CDR3aa: CSAPGGGMNTEAFF
d_gene: -
len: 14
v_gene: TRBV20-1
j_gene: TRBJ1-1
abundance: -

CDR3nt: TGTGCCAGCAGCCAAACAGGGAGCGGCAACAATGAGCAGTTCTTC
CDR3aa: CASSQTGSGNNEQFF
d_gene: -
len: 15
v_gene: TRBV2
j_gene: TRBJ2-1
abundance: -

CDR3nt: TGCAGTGCTAGCCCGGAGGGTCGGCAAGAGACCCAGTACTTC
CDR3aa: CSASPEGRQETQYF
d_gene: -
len: 14
v_gene: TRBV20-1
j_gene: TRBJ2-5
abundance: -

CDR3nt: TGCAGCTCGGGAGGGGGCCAGGCTACAGATACGCAGTATTTT
CDR3aa: CSSGGGQATDTQYF
d_gene: -
len: 14
v_gene: TRBV29-1
j_gene: TRBJ2-3
abundance: -

CDR3nt: TGTGCCACCAGTCAGGGGGGCCAGGGGACCCAGTACTTC
CDR3aa: CATSQGGQGTQYF
d_gene: -
len: 13
v_gene: TRBV15
j_gene: TRBJ2-5
abundance: -

CDR3nt: TGTGCCAGCAGCCCCGCAGCCGGGGTTCGAGAGCAGTACTTC
CDR3aa: CASSPAAGVREQYF
d_gene: -
len: 14
v_gene: TRBV5-4
j_gene: TRBJ2-7
abundance: -

CDR3nt: TGCAGTGCCGATAGGACTTCCCGCACAGATACGCAGTATTTT
CDR3aa: CSADRTSRTDTQYF
d_gene: -
len: 14
v_gene: TRBV20-1
j_gene: TRBJ2-3
abundance: -

CDR3nt: TGTGCCAGTGTCGACAGGGGTCCTGAAGCTTTCTTT
CDR3aa: CASVDRGPEAFF
d_gene: TRBD1
len: 12
v_gene: TRBV19
j_gene: TRBJ1-1
abundance: -

CDR3nt: TGCGCCAGCAGCCACGGGGGGGACGATGAGCAGTTCTTC
CDR3aa: CASSHGGDDEQFF
d_gene: TRBD2
len: 13
v_gene: TRBV5-1
j_gene: TRBJ2-1
abundance: -

CDR3nt: TGCGCCAGCAGCCAAATGGACAGGCCCGATGAAAAACTGTTTTTT
CDR3aa: CASSQMDRPDEKLFF
d_gene: TRBD1
len: 15
v_gene: TRBV4-3
j_gene: TRBJ1-4
abundance: once

CDR3nt: TGTGCTAGTACAAGCGCGGGCGCAGATACGCAGTATTTT
CDR3aa: CASTSAGADTQYF
d_gene: -
len: 13
v_gene: TRBV12-5
j_gene: TRBJ2-3
abundance: -

CDR3nt: TGTGCCAGCAGCAAAAGACCCTCCGCGGGGCATAGCTTC
CDR3aa: CASSKRPSAGHSF
d_gene: -
len: 13
v_gene: TRBV21-1
j_gene: TRBJ2-1
abundance: -

CDR3nt: TGTGCCAGCTCACCAGACTACCTCCACGAGCAGTACTTC
CDR3aa: CASSPDYLHEQYF
d_gene: -
len: 13
v_gene: TRBV18
j_gene: TRBJ2-7
abundance: -

CDR3nt: TGTGCCAGCAGCTTTTCCGAGAAAGGCTATGGCTACACCTTC
CDR3aa: CASSFSEKGYGYTF
d_gene: -
len: 14
v_gene: TRBV5-4
j_gene: TRBJ1-2
abundance: -

CDR3nt: TGCAGCGTCGGGTATACAGGGGGAGGCTACACCTTC
CDR3aa: CSVGYTGGGYTF
d_gene: TRBD1
len: 12
v_gene: TRBV29-1
j_gene: TRBJ1-2
abundance: -

CDR3nt: TGTGCCAGCAGTGATCGAGCGGAGTACCAAGAGACCCAGTACTTC
CDR3aa: CASSDRAEYQETQYF
d_gene: -
len: 15
v_gene: TRBV2
j_gene: TRBJ2-5
abundance: -

CDR3nt: TGTGCCAGCAGCGTCCTAAAGGGGGCTGGAGAGCAGTTCTTC
CDR3aa: CASSVLKGAGEQFF
d_gene: TRBD1
len: 14
v_gene: TRBV2
j_gene: TRBJ2-1
abundance: -

CDR3nt: TGCAGTGCTAGTCACAGCGTAGTTAGCAATCAGCCCCAGCATTTT
CDR3aa: CSASHSVVSNQPQHF
d_gene: -
len: 15
v_gene: TRBV20-1
j_gene: TRBJ1-5
abundance: -

CDR3nt: TGTGCCAGCAGCTCTGGGACGGGGTACGAGCAGTACTTC
CDR3aa: CASSSGTGYEQYF
d_gene: -
len: 13
v_gene: TRBV7-3
j_gene: TRBJ2-7
abundance: few

CDR3nt: TGCGCCAGCAGCTCCGCGGGGGGGAGCGGAGATACGCAGTATTTT
CDR3aa: CASSSAGGSGDTQYF
d_gene: TRBD2
len: 15
v_gene: TRBV5-1
j_gene: TRBJ2-3
abundance: -

CDR3nt: TGTGCCAGCAGCTACGGGACCAGGGGCACCGGGGAGCTGTTTTTT
CDR3aa: CASSYGTRGTGELFF
d_gene: -
len: 15
v_gene: TRBV5-6
j_gene: TRBJ2-2
abundance: -

CDR3nt: TGTGCCAGCTCACCCCTACGGGATTCGAACATTCAGTACTTC
CDR3aa: CASSPLRDSNIQYF
d_gene: -
len: 14
v_gene: TRBV18
j_gene: TRBJ2-4
abundance: -